The source of this TCR beta chain is a study of neoadjuvant nivolumab and ipilimumab in lung cancer. For the study at large: The combination arm added day-1 ipilimumab 1 mg/kg to nivolumab 3 mg/kg on days 1, 15, 29. Broader study findings: Resected-tumor TCR richness correlated positively with pretherapy blood richness. Compared with tumor-adjacent uninvolved lung, resected tumors showed greater richness and clonality.

Concerning this clone: The antigen is undetermined. A read error may produce the germline difference seen at one junction end.

TCRdb keeps only in-frame clones here, not all; method: immunoSEQ multiplex PCR. The sample records over 5,500 clones, approximately 79% being singletons. The CDR3 is made up of 13 amino acids. Germline assignment: CDR1 LNHDA and CDR2 SQIVND (reference sequence). This clonotype was obtained from an adult with non-small cell lung cancer. This chain uses TRBV19 with TRBJ1-5, with D perhaps TRBD1 (5 bases). This material consisted of tumor tissue, taken after neoadjuvant nivolumab, alone or with ipilimumab, at or shortly before surgery. This CDR3 is CASSIGGHEKFDF. In DNA, the CDR3 is TGTGCCAGTAGTATAGGAGGACACGAGAAGTTTGACTTT.